This TCR beta chain emerged from a study of T cells in Graves' hyperthyroidism and ophthalmopathy. Study results and caveats: Among thyroid clonotypes expanded above 0.001, most also appeared in blood.

Comments on this clonotype: The antigen is undetermined.

The diagnostic basis comprised clinical symptoms, serum thyroxine and TRAb, thyroid ultrasound and orbital computed tomography. RNA transcripts yielded amplified TCR beta CDR3 regions. HTBI primers drove first-round RT-PCR of the TCR CDR3. TCRdb re-derived calls from the multiplex PCR reads in MiXCR, one entry per CDR3 protein. The data show about 480,000 distinct CDR3 sequences, about an eighth seen once. This CDR3 is 15 amino acids long. V dropped 6 bases and J dropped 14; count of bases not matched to a gene: 18. V and J are TRBV12-3 or TRBV12-4 and TRBJ2-3; 9 nucleotides match TRBD2. The sequenced material came from blood. This clonotype originated in a woman aged 18 to 35 with Graves' hyperthyroidism. This CDR3 is CASRILAGNPHSPYF. The CDR3 DNA follows: TGTGCCAGCAGAATACTAGCGGGCAACCCCCATTCGCCGTATTTT.